Listed here are 21 T cell receptor beta chains from one sample, sequenced in a study of control samples from healthy donors and cancer patients. The repertoire was sequenced with immunoSEQ multiplex PCR; TCRdb's copy has only in-frame clones and lacks some. The sample holds 200,000 or so clones, just under 95% seen once. Input material: blood. Every receptor here comes from a man over 45 in good health.

As DNA, the CDR3 is TGTGCCAGCAGCTCCAATCCCCGAGACAGCCTATACGTC. This encodes CASSSNPRDSLYV. This chain uses TRBV28 with TRBJ2-7, with D tentatively TRBD1 (5 bases). The CDR3 is made up of 13 amino acids. The germline gives CDR1 MDHEN, CDR2 SYDVKM. Trimming left V 6 bases short and J 13 bases short, with 22 bases between.

This clone was seen a single time. The chain links TRBV4-3 to TRBJ1-5, with D hard to call. Germline V gene data show CDR1 as LGHNA and CDR2 as YSLEER. V was shortened by 1 base and J by 5 bases, with 6 bases between the two germline ends. The CDR3 extends over 13 amino acids. CDR3 nucleotide sequence: TGCGCCAGCAGCCAAGTTGTAGATCAGCCCCAGCATTTT. Protein sequence: CASSQVVDQPQHF.

V gene TRBV7-8 combines with J gene TRBJ2-3; a weak D match, TRBD2 (7 bases). CDR1 and CDR2 from the germline V gene are SGHVS and FQNEAQ. The CDR3 extends over 18 amino acids. V lost 1 base to trimming and J lost 2 bases, with 19 bases between them. The CDR3 reads CASSLVGGPKAFTDTQYF. The CDR3 coding sequence is TGTGCCAGCAGCTTAGTCGGGGGGCCCAAAGCTTTCACAGATACGCAGTATTTT.

The chain employs TRBV4-2 and TRBJ2-5; D call uncertain. The CDR3 is 14 amino acids. Germline values: CDR1 LGHNA, CDR2 YNFKEQ. The ends were cut back, 1 base at V and 7 bases at J, with 13 bases in the middle. The CDR3 spells CASSQGREGGTQYF. As DNA, the CDR3 is TGTGCCAGCAGCCAAGGAAGAGAAGGTGGGACCCAGTACTTC.

V is TRBV5-4 and J is TRBJ1-2; TRBD1 is a possible D gene (5 bases). The V gene lost 4 bases and the J gene lost 7 bases, with 11 bases spanning the gap. The CDR3 extends over 12 amino acids. Germline CDR1 and CDR2: SGHNT and YYREEE (reference sequence). The chain's CDR3 is CASSPDGGGYTF. The CDR3 region has the DNA TGTGCCAGCAGCCCGGACGGGGGTGGCTACACCTTC.

The V and J genes are TRBV5-1 and TRBJ2-1, with 7 bases fitting TRBD1. V gave up 3 bases and J gave up 5 bases; unmatched junction bases: 11. Germline V gene sequence: CDR1 SGHRS, CDR2 YFSETQ. The CDR3 covers 16 residues. For the CDR3, the DNA is TGCGCCAGCAGCTGGTTACCGGGACAGACTAACAATGAGCAGTTCTTC. Protein sequence: CASSWLPGQTNNEQFF.

J is TRBJ2-3 and V is TRBV7-2; tentatively, D is TRBD1 or TRBD2 (6 bases each). The V and J ends lost 1 base and 8 bases respectively, with 19 bases between them. The CDR3 length is 16 residues. CDR1 is SGHTA and CDR2 is FQGNSA in the germline V gene. This CDR3 is CASSLVGGGNRGTQYF. Written as DNA, the CDR3 is TGTGCCAGCAGCTTAGTCGGAGGGGGAAATAGAGGTACGCAGTATTTT.

This clone was recorded once. The chain uses TRBV25-1 and TRBJ1-2; the D gene is possibly TRBD1 (5 bases). The CDR3 runs 12 residues. The germline V gene has CDR1 MGHDK and CDR2 SYGVNS. V was clipped by 4 bases and J by 5 bases, with 8 bases between them. CDR3 residues: CASSGDEYGYTF. The DNA for the CDR3 is TGTGCCAGCAGTGGGGACGAGTATGGCTACACCTTC.

The chain employs TRBV4-1 and TRBJ2-3; 9 bases align to TRBD2. The V segment lost 2 bases and the J segment 3 bases; nucleotides outside the gene matches: 6. Germline V CDR1 and CDR2: MGHRA, YSYEKL. The CDR3 has 16 amino acids. CDR3 coding DNA: TGCGCCAGCAGCCAAAGAGCGGGACTAGCAACAGATACGCAGTATTTT. It encodes CASSQRAGLATDTQYF.

The chain employs TRBV16 and TRBJ1-6; 7 bases are a match to TRBD1. The ends lost 0 bases at V and 8 bases at J; junction bases unmatched: 4. Germline values: CDR1 KGHSY, CDR2 FQNENV. The CDR3 covers 15 residues. The CDR3 region has the DNA TGTGCCAGCAGCCAATCAGGGGGCGTTGATTCACCCCTCCACTTT. Protein: CASSQSGGVDSPLHF.

CDR3 nucleotides: TGTGCCAGCAGCAAGGACTCTCTGACTAGCTCATCTGGTGAGCAGTTCTTC. Amino acid sequence: CASSKDSLTSSSGEQFF. This chain joins TRBV5-4 and TRBJ2-1; 7 bases fit TRBD2. V trimming: 4 bases; J trimming: 9 bases; junction bases outside the gene matches: 19. The CDR3 covers 17 residues. CDR1 is SGHNT and CDR2 is YYREEE in the germline V gene (reference sequence).

The CDR3 sequence: CASSQVRTGQPQHF. CDR3 sequence (DNA): TGCGCCAGCAGCCAAGTCAGGACGGGTCAGCCCCAGCATTTT. This chain uses TRBV4-3 with TRBJ1-5; D not certain. Trimming took 1 base from V and 6 from J, leaving 10 bases between them. The CDR3 has 14 amino acids. Germline CDR1 and CDR2: LGHNA and YSLEER.

CDR3 in amino acids: CATSHTGYNQPQHF. The CDR3 region has the DNA TGTGCCACCAGCCATACGGGTTACAATCAGCCCCAGCATTTT. V and J are TRBV24-1 and TRBJ1-5; D unresolved. The CDR3 spans 14 residues. The germline V gene encodes CDR1 KGHDR and CDR2 SFDVKD. The V and J ends lost 7 bases and 3 bases respectively, with 12 bases between them.

This chain joins TRBV3-1 (or the pseudogene TRBV3-2) and TRBJ2-7; D could derive from TRBD1 or TRBD2 (5 bases each). The germline V gene has CDR1 LGHDT and CDR2 YNNKEL (reference sequence). The CDR3 length is 15 residues. Trimming stripped 7 bases from V and 0 bases from J, with 16 bases between. As DNA, the CDR3 is TGTGCCAGCACCTCAACAACTGGGGGCTCCTACGAGCAGTACTTC. Translating it yields CASTSTTGGSYEQYF.

This chain links TRBV2 with TRBJ2-1, with 7 bases fitting TRBD1. From germline, CDR1 is SNHLY and CDR2 FYNNEI. The CDR3 loop spans 15 amino acids. J was trimmed by 3 bases and V by 1 base; bases with no gene match: 3. The CDR3 bases are TGTGCCAGCAGTGAAGACAGGGGAAGCTACAATGAGCAGTTCTTC. This translates into CASSEDRGSYNEQFF.

Here the CDR3 reads CASSPQGFANQPQHF. CDR3 sequence (DNA): TGTGCCAGCAGTCCCCAGGGGTTTGCCAATCAGCCCCAGCATTTT. The rearrangement joins TRBV2 to TRBJ1-5; TRBD1 might be the D (6 bases). This CDR3 is 15 amino acids long. From germline, CDR1 is SNHLY and CDR2 FYNNEI. Trimming left V 5 bases short and J 3 bases short, with 14 bases between. The whole variable domain, remainder taken from reference TRBV2 and TRBJ1-5, is EPEVTQTPSHQVTQMGQEVILRCVPISNHLYFYWYRQILGQKVEFLVSFYNNEISEKSEIFDDQFSVERPDGSNFTLKIRSTKLEDSAMYFCASSPQGFANQPQHFGDGTRLSIL.

This sequence joins TRBV6-5 and TRBJ1-1; D not resolved. V lost 0 bases and J lost 2, with 10 bases in between. The germline gives CDR1 MNHEY, CDR2 SVGAGI. This CDR3 has 15 residues. CDR3 nucleotides: TGTGCCAGCAGTTACTCGGCCACTATAAACACTGAAGCTTTCTTT. Protein product: CASSYSATINTEAFF.

The V and J genes are TRBV18 and TRBJ2-6; the D gene could be TRBD1 or TRBD2 (5 bases each). Trimming took 3 bases from V and 0 from J, leaving 18 bases between them. The CDR3 totals 19 residues. CDR1 is KGHSH, CDR2 LQKENI, per germline. CDR3 DNA: TGTGCCAGCTCACCCGTATCCGGGGCTCACGTCTCTGGGGCCAACGTCCTGACTTTC. Protein: CASSPVSGAHVSGANVLTF.

The V call is TRBV24-1, the J call TRBJ2-2, with 8 bases that match TRBD2. The CDR3 consists of 15 residues. Germline CDR1 KGHDR, CDR2 SFDVKD. V lost 12 bases to trimming and J lost 5 bases; unmatched junction nucleotides: 13. The CDR3 reads CASRGGKGPTGELFF. DNA of the CDR3: TGTGCCTCCCGGGGGGGTAAGGGCCCAACCGGGGAGCTGTTTTTT.

This chain links TRBV30 with TRBJ2-2; 7 bases line up with TRBD1. This CDR3 contains 13 residues. Germline values: CDR1 GTSNPN, CDR2 SVGIG (reference sequence). Trimming removed 5 bases from V and 8 bases from J; junction bases left unmatched: 8. In DNA, the CDR3 is TGTGCCTGGTTAGGACAGGATGGGGGGGAGCTGTTTTTT. Translated: CAWLGQDGGELFF.

The table lists this clone with a count of one. The chain's CDR3 is CATSLGLMEAFF. The CDR3 coding sequence is TGTGCCACCTCCCTGGGCCTCATGGAAGCTTTCTTT. The V gene is TRBV2, the J gene TRBJ1-1; D gene uncertain. This CDR3 spans 12 amino acids. CDR1 and CDR2 from the germline V gene are SNHLY and FYNNEI. The V gene lost 10 bases and the J gene lost 8 bases, with 17 bases spanning the gap.